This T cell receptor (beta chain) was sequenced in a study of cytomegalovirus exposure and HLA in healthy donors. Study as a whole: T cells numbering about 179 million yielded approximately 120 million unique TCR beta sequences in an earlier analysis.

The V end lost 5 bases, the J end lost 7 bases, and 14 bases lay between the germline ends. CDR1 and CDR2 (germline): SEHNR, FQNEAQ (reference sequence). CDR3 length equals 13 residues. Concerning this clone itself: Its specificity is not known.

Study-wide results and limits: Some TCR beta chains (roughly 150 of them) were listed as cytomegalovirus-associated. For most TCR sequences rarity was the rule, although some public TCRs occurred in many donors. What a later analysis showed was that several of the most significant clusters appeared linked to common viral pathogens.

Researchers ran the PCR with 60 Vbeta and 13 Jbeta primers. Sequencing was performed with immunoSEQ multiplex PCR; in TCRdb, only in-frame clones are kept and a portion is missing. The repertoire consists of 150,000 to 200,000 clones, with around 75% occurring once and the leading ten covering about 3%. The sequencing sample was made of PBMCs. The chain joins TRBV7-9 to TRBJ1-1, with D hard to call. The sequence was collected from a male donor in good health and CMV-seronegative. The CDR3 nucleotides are TGTGCCAGCAGCCCACCAGAGGAGGGTGAAGCTTTCTTT. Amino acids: CASSPPEEGEAFF.